A single sample is the source of the 28 T cell receptor beta chains below, sequenced in a study of cytomegalovirus exposure and HLA in healthy donors. Amplification used 60 Vbeta primers and 13 Jbeta primers. Assay used: immunoSEQ multiplex PCR; TCRdb lists only in-frame clones, some missing. The table lists approximately 150,000 clones, roughly 80% of them singletons. Sample: PBMCs. Receptor source: a woman in her forties in good health and CMV-seronegative.

The gene calls are TRBV29-1 and TRBJ2-7; D uncertain. CDR3 size: 13 residues. Germline V gives CDR1 SQVTM, CDR2 ANQGSEA. V shed 3 bases and J shed 2 bases, with 11 bases lying between them. The CDR3 loop reads CSVEMEHTYEQYF. As DNA, the CDR3 is TGCAGCGTTGAGATGGAGCATACCTACGAGCAGTACTTC.

The chain carries TRBV11-1 and TRBJ2-1, with D perhaps TRBD1 (5 bases). V gave up 3 bases and J gave up 4 bases, with 13 bases separating them. This CDR3 has 15 residues. Germline V gives CDR1 SGHAT, CDR2 FQDESV (reference sequence). The CDR3 spells CASSFGRGRYNEQFF. CDR3 coding DNA: TGTGCCAGCAGCTTCGGTAGGGGTCGATACAATGAGCAGTTCTTC.

This chain uses TRBV9 with TRBJ2-3, with 12 bases that match TRBD2. The trim removed 3 bases at V and 2 bases at J, leaving 7 bases unmatched. The CDR3 totals 17 residues. The germline V gene has CDR1 SGDLS and CDR2 YYNGEE. The CDR3 reads CASSALASGRDTDTQYF. The CDR3, as DNA: TGTGCCAGCAGCGCCCTGGCTAGCGGGAGGGACACAGATACGCAGTATTTT.

The count of this clone is one. The same CDR3 can be traced to other DNA sequences in this sample. The chain combines TRBV5-4 with TRBJ1-2, with 8 bases matching TRBD1. The germline CDR1 and CDR2 sequences are SGHNT and YYREEE (reference sequence). The CDR3 has 14 amino acids. V lost 5 bases to trimming and J lost 0 bases; unmatched junction nucleotides: 3. The CDR3 spells CASSLQGANYGYTF. Written as DNA, the CDR3 is TGTGCCAGCAGTCTACAGGGGGCTAACTATGGCTACACCTTC.

This rearrangement joins TRBV6-5 to TRBJ2-5; 11 bases fit TRBD2. The trim removed 4 bases at V and 1 base at J, leaving 2 bases unmatched. Germline loops: CDR1 MNHEY, CDR2 SVGAGI. CDR3 length: 15 amino acids. CDR3: CASSLGLAVQETQYF. CDR3 DNA sequence: TGTGCCAGCAGTTTGGGACTAGCGGTCCAAGAGACCCAGTACTTC.

This clone showed up just once. The rearrangement links TRBV14 to TRBJ2-1; D unresolved. Germline loops: CDR1 SGHDN, CDR2 FVKESK. The V end was cut by 3 bases, the J end by 0 bases, with 3 bases between. This CDR3 has 13 residues. CDR3 nucleotide sequence: TGTGCCAGCAGCCACCTCTCCTACAATGAGCAGTTCTTC. This translates into CASSHLSYNEQFF.

This rearrangement joins TRBV27 to TRBJ2-2; 7 positions match TRBD2. CDR1 is MNHEY and CDR2 is SMNVEV in the germline V gene (reference sequence). The junction had 11 bases not matched to a gene; V was cut back by 6 bases and J by 10 bases. CDR3 size: 14 residues. The DNA of the CDR3 is TGTGCCAGCAGGGGGCTAGCGGCATGGGAGGAGCTGTTTTTT. This codes for CASRGLAAWEELFF.

This clone appeared once. This sequence joins TRBV10-3 and TRBJ2-6; possible D gene TRBD1, 6 bases. Trimming removed 10 bases from V and 0 bases from J, with 13 bases in between. The CDR3 spans 15 residues. CDR1 ENHRY and CDR2 SYGVKD come from the germline V gene. Here the CDR3 DNA reads TGTGCCACACGGGACACCGGCTCTGGGGCCAACGTCCTGACTTTC. Translating it yields CATRDTGSGANVLTF.

The chain is built from TRBV13 and TRBJ2-7, with 9 bases fitting TRBD2. Germline CDR1 and CDR2: PRHDT and FYEKMQ (reference sequence). CDR3 length: 20 amino acids. J was trimmed by 3 bases and V by 2 bases; bases with no gene match: 20. This chain's CDR3 is CASSLSSSARGGYGFYEQYF. For the CDR3, the DNA is TGTGCCAGCAGCTTATCATCCAGCGCGCGGGGGGGATATGGTTTCTACGAGCAGTACTTC. Filled out from reference TRBV13 and TRBJ2-7, the complete variable domain reads AAGVIQSPRHLIKEKRETATLKCYPIPRHDTVYWYQQGPGQDPQFLISFYEKMQSDKGSIPDRFSAQQFSDYHSELNMSSLELGDSALYFCASSLSSSARGGYGFYEQYFGPGTRLTVT.

This CDR3 reads CASSRARVHGSPLHF. CDR3 DNA sequence: TGTGCCAGCAGCCGCGCCAGGGTACATGGATCACCCCTCCACTTT. The J gene is TRBJ1-6, the V gene TRBV7-2; perhaps TRBD1 as D (5 bases). CDR3 length: 15 residues. Per the germline V gene, CDR1 is SGHTA and CDR2 is FQGNSA. Trimming pared 5 bases from V and 10 bases from J, leaving 18 bases between.

This clone was seen only once. The CDR3 loop reads CASRPAGQLTSYEQYF. The CDR3 region has the DNA TGTGCCAGCAGACCCGCGGGACAGCTAACCTCCTACGAGCAGTACTTC. The rearrangement uses TRBV27 and TRBJ2-7; a possible D gene is TRBD1 (7 bases). The germline V gene encodes CDR1 MNHEY and CDR2 SMNVEV (reference sequence). V was clipped by 6 bases and J by 0 bases, with 18 bases between them. This CDR3 comprises 16 residues.

CDR3 protein: CASSAGLAGVGTQYF. As DNA, the CDR3 is TGTGCCAGCAGCGCGGGACTAGCGGGAGTTGGGACCCAGTACTTC. V is TRBV9 and J is TRBJ2-5, with 14 bases identical to TRBD2. Germline-derived CDR1 and CDR2 are SGDLS and YYNGEE. J was trimmed by 7 bases and V by 3 bases; bases with no gene match: 5. The CDR3 is made up of 15 amino acids. The full variable domain, rest sourced from reference TRBV9 and TRBJ2-5, is DSGVTQTPKHLITATGQRVTLRCSPRSGDLSVYWYQQSLDQGLQFLIQYYNGEERAKGNILERFSAQQFPDLHSELNLSSLELGDSALYFCASSAGLAGVGTQYFGPGTRLLVL.

The chain links TRBV29-1 to TRBJ2-7; 9 bases align to TRBD1. This CDR3 has 13 residues. J was trimmed by 2 bases and V by 7 bases; bases with no gene match: 6. Germline V gives CDR1 SQVTM, CDR2 ANQGSEA. CDR3 sequence (DNA): TGCAGCGCCGGACAGGGGATTCCCTACGAGCAGTACTTC. This encodes CSAGQGIPYEQYF.

V is TRBV13 and J is TRBJ1-6, with 10 bases that match TRBD1. The CDR3 contains 16 residues. Germline values: CDR1 PRHDT, CDR2 FYEKMQ (reference sequence). V lost 4 bases and J lost 9; bases outside the gene matches: 9. The CDR3 is CASSSSGTGARSPLHF. For the CDR3, the DNA is TGTGCCAGCAGCTCCTCCGGGACAGGGGCACGTTCACCCCTCCACTTT. The full variable domain, in which reference TRBV13 and TRBJ1-6 provide the parts outside the CDR3, is AAGVIQSPRHLIKEKRETATLKCYPIPRHDTVYWYQQGPGQDPQFLISFYEKMQSDKGSIPDRFSAQQFSDYHSELNMSSLELGDSALYFCASSSSGTGARSPLHFGNGTRLTVT.

V gene TRBV7-9 combines with J gene TRBJ2-2; D may be TRBD1 (5 bases). Deletions cut 4 bases from V and 6 bases from J, with 15 bases between. This CDR3 has 15 amino acids. The V gene's germline CDR1 is SEHNR and CDR2 FQNEAQ (reference sequence). The CDR3 bases are TGTGCCAGCAGCTGGGGCTCGGTCGGACCCGGGGAGCTGTTTTTT. This gives the protein CASSWGSVGPGELFF.

V gene TRBV28 combines with J gene TRBJ2-1; perhaps TRBD2 as D (6 bases). CDR1 and CDR2 (germline): MDHEN, SYDVKM. The V end was cut by 5 bases, the J end by 10 bases, with 9 bases between. This CDR3 region has 11 residues. The DNA of the CDR3 is TGTGCCAGCAGTCCGGCGGGGGAGCAGTTCTTC. Amino acid sequence: CASSPAGEQFF.

The V and J genes are TRBV28 and TRBJ2-3; 13 bases agree with TRBD2. This CDR3 is built from 16 residues. The germline V gene encodes CDR1 MDHEN and CDR2 SYDVKM. Germline trimming cut 5 bases from V and 4 bases from J; bases unmatched to any gene: 6. The CDR3 coding sequence is TGTGCCAGCAGTCTTACTAGCGGGAGGGCCCCAGATACGCAGTATTTT. This sequence encodes CASSLTSGRAPDTQYF. The complete variable domain, with remaining parts taken from reference TRBV28 and TRBJ2-3, reads DVKVTQSSRYLVKRTGEKVFLECVQDMDHENMFWYRQDPGLGLRLIYFSYDVKMKEKGDIPEGYSVSREKKERFSLILESASTNQTSMYLCASSLTSGRAPDTQYFGPGTRLTVL.

This chain connects TRBV30 to TRBJ2-5; TRBD1 agrees at 7 bases. TRBJ2-7 explains the end of the DNA better; the J call may be wrong. Germline V lookup: CDR1 GTSNPN, CDR2 SVGIG (reference sequence). The CDR3 length is 12 residues. The CDR3 DNA is TGTGCCTGCCGAGGACAGGATCGCGAGCAGTACTTC. It encodes CACRGQDREQYF.

The V call is TRBV7-2, the J call TRBJ1-4; 8 bases fit TRBD1. Unmatched junction bases numbered 1, after V lost 1 base and J lost 6 bases. The CDR3 runs to 14 residues. Per the germline V gene, CDR1 is SGHTA and CDR2 is FQGNSA. The CDR3 DNA is TGTGCCAGCAGCTTAGGGACAGGGCATGAAAAACTGTTTTTT. This gives the protein CASSLGTGHEKLFF.

The rearrangement links TRBV25-1 to TRBJ1-4; 7 bases align to TRBD1. The germline V gene has CDR1 MGHDK and CDR2 SYGVNS. J lost 8 bases, V lost 11 bases, and 8 bases had no gene match. The CDR3 contains 12 residues. In nucleotides, the CDR3 is TGTGCCCCGGACAGGTATGGAGAAAAACTGTTTTTT. Residues: CAPDRYGEKLFF.

In its sample, this clone was seen a few times. V and J are TRBV4-2 and TRBJ2-3, with TRBD2 as a possible D gene (5 bases). Per germline, CDR1 LGHNA and CDR2 YNFKEQ. This CDR3 comprises 16 residues. The V gene lost 4 bases and the J gene lost 0 bases, with 14 bases spanning the gap. CDR3 bases: TGTGCCAGCAGCCCCCTAGCCAGTCCGAGCACAGATACGCAGTATTTT. It yields the protein CASSPLASPSTDTQYF.

Comment on this clone: The same CDR3 is also encoded by other DNA sequences in this sample. The V and J genes are TRBV29-1 and TRBJ1-1, with D possibly being TRBD1 (6 bases). The CDR3 runs to 13 residues. V was clipped by 5 bases and J by 1 base, with 11 bases between them. CDR1 is SQVTM and CDR2 is ANQGSEA in the germline V gene. CDR3 bases: TGCAGCGTTTTACGGACAGCGAACACTGAAGCTTTCTTT. Translation gives CSVLRTANTEAFF.

This rearrangement joins TRBV5-4 to TRBJ1-1, with D possibly TRBD1 on 5 matching bases. Trimming removed 4 bases at V and 5 bases at J, with 18 bases between. The CDR3 totals 15 residues. The germline gives CDR1 SGHNT, CDR2 YYREEE (reference sequence). The CDR3 spells CASSPGGDRFTEAFF. In DNA, the CDR3 is TGTGCCAGCAGCCCGGGGGGTGATAGGTTTACTGAAGCTTTCTTT.

The CDR3 nucleotides read TGTGCCAGCACTAATCGCGGCGAGCAGTACTTC. Amino acid sequence: CASTNRGEQYF. The chain employs TRBV6-6 and TRBJ2-7; D is ambiguous. This CDR3 spans 11 amino acids. Trimming left V 7 bases short and J 6 bases short, with 10 bases between. Germline loops: CDR1 MNHNY, CDR2 SVGAGI (reference sequence).

The rearrangement links TRBV7-9 to TRBJ1-1, with D unresolved. Trimming took 1 base from V and 7 from J, leaving 10 bases between them. CDR3 size: 13 residues. CDR1 and CDR2 from the germline V gene are SEHNR and FQNEAQ (reference sequence). For the CDR3, the DNA is TGTGCCAGCAGCTTAGGCGGGGATCTTGAAGCTTTCTTT. This encodes CASSLGGDLEAFF.

This sequence joins TRBV7-2 and TRBJ1-3; D is uncertain. CDR3 length: 14 residues. Per the germline V gene, CDR1 is SGHTA and CDR2 is FQGNSA. V shed 6 bases and J shed 2 bases, with 11 bases lying between them. CDR3 bases: TGTGCCAGCAGTTTCGTGGAGGCTGGAAACACCATATATTTT. As protein: CASSFVEAGNTIYF.

This chain links TRBV7-3 with TRBJ2-2; 9 bases agree with TRBD2. Germline V gene data show CDR1 as SGHTA and CDR2 as FQGTGA. V dropped 7 bases and J dropped 6; count of bases not matched to a gene: 9. CDR3 size: 15 residues. CDR3 DNA: TGTGCCAGCACCCTGGACAGCGGGGGGCCCGGGGAGCTGTTTTTT. Amino acid sequence: CASTLDSGGPGELFF.

V is TRBV28 and J is TRBJ1-5; TRBD1 matches at 7 bases. CDR3 length equals 16 residues. V dropped 6 bases and J dropped 4; count of bases not matched to a gene: 12. Per germline, CDR1 MDHEN and CDR2 SYDVKM. CDR3 DNA: TGTGCCAGCAGGGGAACCGGGACAGCGCAAAATCAGCCCCAGCATTTT. Its translation is CASRGTGTAQNQPQHF.